A single sample gave rise to the 9 T cell receptor beta chains below, sequenced in a study of T cell changes during pregnancy in multiple sclerosis. Clones were sequenced by immunoSEQ multiplex PCR, and TCRdb holds only the in-frame ones, with some missing. The profile shows tens of thousands of clones, roughly 92% of them singletons. Sequencing was performed on peripheral blood, taken in the first trimester of pregnancy. Receptors were obtained from a female donor with multiple sclerosis, enrolled in a pregnancy study.

The chain has TRBV7-2 and TRBJ1-2; the D is unclear. Trimming removed 0 bases from V and 2 bases from J, with 10 bases in between. Germline lookup yields CDR1 SGHTA and CDR2 FQGNSA. CDR3 length equals 15 residues. The CDR3 coding sequence is TGTGCCAGCAGCTTAGCAGGCACACAGAACTATGGCTACACCTTC. Its translation: CASSLAGTQNYGYTF.

The chain joins TRBV4-3 to TRBJ2-5; TRBD2 matches at 9 bases. The CDR3 length is 17 residues. Germline V gene sequence: CDR1 LGHNA, CDR2 YSLEER. The V gene end was trimmed by 0 bases and the J gene end by 5 bases; junction bases not matched to a gene: 10. The CDR3 spells CASSQDSQRGAGETQYF. The CDR3 DNA reads TGCGCCAGCAGCCAAGATTCTCAGCGGGGGGCCGGGGAGACCCAGTACTTC.

The DNA of the CDR3 is TGTGCCAGCAGCACTACAGGGGGGGAGACCCAGTACTTC. It is translated as CASSTTGGETQYF. The V gene is TRBV7-3, the J gene TRBJ2-5; TRBD1 matches 8 bases. Germline trimming cut 5 bases from V and 5 bases from J; bases unmatched to any gene: 4. Germline V gives CDR1 SGHTA, CDR2 FQGTGA. This CDR3 has 13 residues.

The chain has TRBV6-5 and TRBJ1-2; a possible D gene is TRBD1 (5 bases). Germline V gene lookup returns CDR1 MNHEY and CDR2 SVGAGI. The CDR3 spans 12 residues. Trimming pared 10 bases from V and 8 bases from J, leaving 17 bases between. This CDR3 reads CATIWGDGGYTF. In nucleotides, the CDR3 is TGTGCCACCATATGGGGGGACGGCGGCTACACCTTC.

This clone has just a few counts. Other DNA sequences within the sample encode an identical CDR3. The rearrangement joins TRBV27 to TRBJ1-5; D unresolved. Germline V lookup: CDR1 MNHEY, CDR2 SMNVEV (reference sequence). V lost 8 bases and J lost 5, with 13 bases in between. This CDR3 spans 13 amino acids. The CDR3 DNA reads as TGTGCCAGCTCGACTGGAGCGGATCAGCCCCAGCATTTT. Amino acid sequence: CASSTGADQPQHF.

The rearrangement joins TRBV28 to TRBJ2-7; weak D call: TRBD2 (6 bases). The CDR3 is 14 residues long. Deletions cut 4 bases from V and 3 bases from J, with 13 bases between. The germline CDR1 and CDR2 sequences are MDHEN and SYDVKM. CDR3 nucleotides: TGTGCCAGCAGTTCCTCGGGGGAGGTCTACGAGCAGTACTTC. It translates to CASSSSGEVYEQYF.

V is TRBV5-1 and J is TRBJ1-5, with 9 bases fitting TRBD1. The CDR3 loop spans 17 amino acids. The germline gives CDR1 SGHRS, CDR2 YFSETQ. After removal of 4 bases from V and 3 bases from J, the junction contained 11 bases not matched to a gene. CDR3 in amino acids: CASSPETGTGHNQPQHF. DNA of the CDR3: TGCGCCAGCAGCCCTGAAACCGGGACAGGGCACAATCAGCCCCAGCATTTT.

The CDR3 spells CATSRDFTSSYEQYF. The CDR3 region has the DNA TGTGCCACCAGCAGAGATTTTACTAGCTCCTACGAGCAGTACTTC. The rearrangement joins TRBV15 to TRBJ2-7; tentatively, D is TRBD2 (5 bases). The CDR3 spans 15 residues. Germline V gene lookup returns CDR1 LNHNV and CDR2 YYDKDF (reference sequence). V was cut by 0 bases and J by 0 bases, with 9 bases left in between.

The chain links TRBV5-1 to TRBJ2-5; D might be TRBD1 (6 bases). CDR3 size: 13 residues. Per germline, CDR1 SGHRS and CDR2 YFSETQ. V gave up 8 bases and J gave up 4 bases, with 15 bases separating them. The CDR3 protein is CASKTGLRETQYF. Written as DNA, the CDR3 is TGCGCCAGTAAAACAGGGTTACGAGAGACCCAGTACTTC.